The TCR beta chain described here comes from a study of CD8 T cells in ankylosing spondylitis. Findings of the study overall: Fewer than 10 highly homologous variants formed a TCR beta motif that appeared characteristic of ankylosing spondylitis blood. Certain motif variants had earlier been reported in reactive arthritis synovial fluid and blood.

This CDR3 contains 15 residues. Trimming pared 1 base from V and 1 base from J, leaving 7 bases between. Germline V lookup: CDR1 SGHVS, CDR2 FQNEAQ. For TCR beta, libraries came from quantitative 5'-RACE with molecular barcodes. TCRdb re-derived calls from the 5' RACE reads in MiXCR, one entry per CDR3 protein. Seen here are some 87,000 distinct CDR3 sequences, approximately 9% observed once, and the top ten hold just over 5%. This clonotype was seen ten or more times. Its specificity is unknown. The chain carries TRBV7-8 and TRBJ2-2; D is ambiguous. The sequenced sample consisted of blood, either unsorted or a sorted T cell fraction (not recorded which). This sequence originates from a male donor with ankylosing spondylitis or in good health (not recorded which). For the CDR3, the DNA is TGTGCCAGCAGCTTAGTTGGGGTGAACACCGGGGAGCTGTTTTTT. Translation gives CASSLVGVNTGELFF.